The rows below give T cell receptor beta chains drawn from one sample of a study of shared clonotypes between healthy human individuals. Sequencing was performed with immunoSEQ multiplex PCR; in TCRdb, only in-frame clones are kept and a portion is missing. The sample lists about 580,000 clones; 95% to 98% were seen once. The sequenced material came from naive CD8+ T cells sorted from blood. The origin of the receptors is a man aged 25 to 45 in good health. CDR3s include the opening cysteine and the closing phenylalanine or tryptophan. The D gene is left open where the match is weak. Size is stated for part of the rows, as once, few or many counts, or as a class when the clone is expanded.

J | size | D | V | length | DNA | CDR3
TRBJ2-1 | . | TRBD2 | TRBV7-2 | 16 | TGTGCCAGCAGCCTTCTTTGGGAGGGAACCTACAATGAGCAGTTCTTC | CASSLLWEGTYNEQFF
TRBJ1-5 | . | . | TRBV14 | 15 | TGTGCCAGCAGCCAAGGGGCAGGGGCTGATCAGCCCCAGCATTTT | CASSQGAGADQPQHF
TRBJ2-7 | . | . | TRBV9 | 14 | TGTGCCAGCTCCCCCCCGACAGACCACTACGAGCAGTACTTC | CASSPPTDHYEQYF
TRBJ1-1 | once | . | TRBV7-9 | 11 | TGTGCCAGCAGCCCAGGGGCTGAAGCTTTCTTT | CASSPGAEAFF
TRBJ2-1 | . | TRBD2 | TRBV7-9 | 15 | TGTGCCAGCAGCCCACTAGCGGGAGCTGACCATGAGCAGTTCTTC | CASSPLAGADHEQFF
TRBJ2-1 | . | . | TRBV7-9 | 16 | TGTGCCAGCAGCTTAGCGTCGGGGTCCTCCTACAATGAGCAGTTCTTC | CASSLASGSSYNEQFF
TRBJ2-7 | . | TRBD2 | TRBV28 | 15 | TGTGCCAGCAGCACCTACTCCGGGAGGGCCGACGAGCAGTACTTC | CASSTYSGRADEQYF
TRBJ2-1 | . | TRBD2 | TRBV29-1 | 16 | TGCAGCGTTGAAGAGGGTTCGCGGGAGGGCACAGGTGAGCAGTTCTTC | CSVEEGSREGTGEQFF
TRBJ1-4 | . | . | TRBV7-2 | 17 | TGTGCCAGCAGCTTCCCGACCGGAGGTACAGGGAATGAAAAACTGTTTTTT | CASSFPTGGTGNEKLFF
TRBJ2-1 | once | . | TRBV5-1 | 12 | TGCGCCAGCAGCTTGGTGGGTGGTGAGCAGTTCTTC | CASSLVGGEQFF
TRBJ2-7 | . | . | TRBV7-8 | 15 | TGTGCCAGCAGTTCTTCTGGCCAGGGATCCTACGAGCAGTACTTC | CASSSSGQGSYEQYF
TRBJ2-1 | . | . | TRBV12-2 | 16 | TGTGCAAGTCGTGGACCGGGACAGGGGATTGACTATGAGCAGTTCTTC | CASRGPGQGIDYEQFF
TRBJ2-7 | . | . | TRBV30 | 16 | TGTGCCTGGAGTGTACTAACAGGAAAAGCCTCCTACGAGCAGTACTTC | CAWSVLTGKASYEQYF
TRBJ2-1 | . | . | TRBV9 | 15 | TGTGCCAGCAGCTCCCCTTGGGGGGGCCCCAATGAGCAGTTCTTC | CASSSPWGGPNEQFF
TRBJ1-2 | . | TRBD1 | TRBV27 | 15 | TGTGCCAGCAGTTCAACCGGGACAGGGTACCATGGCTACACCTTC | CASSSTGTGYHGYTF
TRBJ2-7 | . | TRBD1 | TRBV18 | 16 | TGTGCCAGCTCACCACCCACAGGGGGCCAATCCTACGAGCAGTACTTC | CASSPPTGGQSYEQYF
TRBJ2-7 | . | TRBD2 | TRBV14 | 14 | TGTGCCAGCAGCCTCCGGACTAGCTCTGGCGAGCAGTACTTC | CASSLRTSSGEQYF
TRBJ2-7 | . | . | TRBV30 | 13 | TGTGCCTGGAGTCAGGGACACTCCTACGAGCAGTACTTC | CAWSQGHSYEQYF
TRBJ2-5 | . | . | TRBV11-2 | 16 | TGTGCCAGCAGCTTGGAACGAAGCTGGGTTGAAGAGACCCAGTACTTC | CASSLERSWVEETQYF
TRBJ2-7 | . | TRBD1 | TRBV14 | 14 | TGTGCCAGCAGCTCCGGGACAGGGGCCTACGAGCAGTACTTC | CASSSGTGAYEQYF
TRBJ2-7 | . | TRBD1 | TRBV2 | 14 | TGTGCCCCATTAGGGGGACAGGGCCCCTACGAGCAGTACTTC | CAPLGGQGPYEQYF
TRBJ2-5 | . | . | TRBV2 | 17 | TGTGCCAGCAGTGAAGCGAGGTCAGGGCTAATACAAGAGACCCAGTACTTC | CASSEARSGLIQETQYF
TRBJ2-7 | once | . | TRBV5-1 | 13 | TGCGCCAGCAGCTCTGACAGATCCTACGAGCAGTACTTC | CASSSDRSYEQYF
TRBJ2-3 | . | TRBD1 | TRBV7-3 | 20 | TGTGCCAGCAGCTCCCCAATGGGGCCCGGGACAGGTTCGGGTGTAGATACGCAGTATTTT | CASSSPMGPGTGSGVDTQYF
TRBJ2-1 | . | . | TRBV6-5 | 12 | TGTGCCAGCAGTTACGGTGGTGTTGAGCAGTTCTTC | CASSYGGVEQFF
TRBJ2-2 | once | . | TRBV7-3 | 16 | TGTGCCAGCAGCCCCTCAGACCCTCTCAACACCGGGGAGCTGTTTTTT | CASSPSDPLNTGELFF
TRBJ2-2 | . | . | TRBV19 | 14 | TGTGCCAGTGGACAGCGAGGCCGAAGCGGGGAGCTGTTTTTT | CASGQRGRSGELFF
TRBJ2-3 | . | . | TRBV7-6 | 15 | TGTGCCAGCAGCTTATGGCCTGGACGGACAGATACGCAGTATTTT | CASSLWPGRTDTQYF
TRBJ2-7 | . | TRBD2 | TRBV7-2 | 15 | TGTGCCAGCAGCTCTCTAGCGGGGACCTCCTACGAGCAGTACTTC | CASSSLAGTSYEQYF
TRBJ1-5 | . | TRBD1 | TRBV7-8 | 15 | TGTGCCAGCAGCTTAGACCACAGGGGTAATCAGCCCCAGCATTTT | CASSLDHRGNQPQHF
TRBJ1-5 | . | . | TRBV6-6 | 14 | TGTGCCAGCAGTTATCAGGGAAACAATCAGCCCCAGCATTTT | CASSYQGNNQPQHF